The 30 T cell receptor beta chains below all came from one sample that was sequenced in a study of blood T cell dynamics during melanoma immunotherapy. The assay was immunoSEQ multiplex PCR, and TCRdb's table has in-frame clones only and misses some. The sample gives about 7,600 clones, 85% to 90% of which show up once; roughly 5.4% is in the top ten. Time point in this sample: week 3, after first cycle of checkpoint inhibitor. This specimen was blood, taken from a patient treated with checkpoint blockade. The receptors shown here come from a human donor with melanoma.

The chain couples TRBV6-5 to TRBJ2-1; TRBD2 matches at 7 bases. This CDR3 comprises 15 residues. Germline values: CDR1 MNHEY, CDR2 SVGAGI. V lost 6 bases to trimming and J lost 3 bases; unmatched junction nucleotides: 8. The CDR3 DNA sequence: TGTGCCAGCAGAAGAACTAGCGAGGGCTACAATGAGCAGTTCTTC. Translation: CASRRTSEGYNEQFF.

The gene calls are TRBV7-2 and TRBJ1-4; D is possibly TRBD1 (5 bases). The CDR3 has 14 residues. V dropped 4 bases and J dropped 4 bases, with 10 bases sitting between them. Germline V gene lookup returns CDR1 SGHTA and CDR2 FQGNSA. The CDR3 DNA is TGTGCCAGCAGCTCTCCAGGGTTTAATGAAAAACTGTTTTTT. It codes for CASSSPGFNEKLFF.

The chain combines TRBV7-6 with TRBJ2-7; 9 bases map to TRBD2. V lost 0 bases, J lost 5 bases, and 11 bases stayed unmatched. CDR3 size: 17 residues. Germline loops: CDR1 SGHVS, CDR2 FNYEAQ. The CDR3 loop reads CASSLASGGPVGHEQYF. The CDR3 DNA is TGTGCCAGCAGCTTAGCTAGCGGGGGTCCCGTGGGCCACGAGCAGTACTTC.

This chain connects TRBV5-1 to TRBJ1-1; TRBD1 might be the D (5 bases). Trimming removed 4 bases at V and 1 base at J, with 14 bases between. There are 15 residues in the CDR3. Germline V lookup: CDR1 SGHRS, CDR2 YFSETQ. DNA for the CDR3: TGCGCCAGCAGCCCAACCCTGACAGAGAACACTGAAGCTTTCTTT. This sequence encodes CASSPTLTENTEAFF.

V and J are TRBV6-5 and TRBJ2-7, with no clear D. The CDR3 covers 14 residues. Germline lookup yields CDR1 MNHEY and CDR2 SVGAGI. V was cut by 6 bases and J by 0 bases, with 12 bases left in between. In DNA, the CDR3 is TGTGCCAGCAGGCCTGACGGTAGCTCCTACGAGCAGTACGTC. Its translation is CASRPDGSSYEQYV.

V usage is TRBV11-2 and J usage is TRBJ2-7; possibly TRBD1 for D (5 bases). The CDR3 has 14 residues. CDR1 and CDR2 from the germline V gene are SGHAT and FQNNGV. The V and J ends lost 3 bases and 5 bases respectively, with 14 bases between them. This chain's CDR3 is CASSLFDRSDEQYF. The CDR3 DNA is TGTGCCAGCAGCTTGTTCGACAGATCGGACGAGCAGTACTTC.

V is TRBV18 and J is TRBJ2-7; 9 bases are a match to TRBD2. The CDR3 has 15 residues. V lost 4 bases and J lost 3; bases outside the gene matches: 7. Germline V lookup: CDR1 KGHSH, CDR2 LQKENI. This CDR3 reads CASSLGTSSGYEQYF. The CDR3 DNA reads TGTGCCAGCTCACTTGGGACTAGCTCAGGCTACGAGCAGTACTTC.

The V and J genes are TRBV15 and TRBJ1-4, with D perhaps TRBD1 (6 bases). The CDR3 runs 15 residues. Trimming stripped 8 bases from V and 7 bases from J, with 20 bases between. The V gene's germline CDR1 is LNHNV and CDR2 YYDKDF (reference sequence). CDR3 loop: CATSGGAREGEKLFF. The CDR3 nucleotides are TGTGCCACCTCTGGGGGCGCAAGGGAAGGTGAAAAACTGTTTTTT.

The chain carries TRBV6-1 and TRBJ1-2; D unresolved. The CDR3 extends over 12 amino acids. The V end was cut by 4 bases, the J end by 6 bases, with 9 bases between. Germline assignment: CDR1 MNHNS and CDR2 SASEGT. This CDR3 reads CASSGEWNGYTF. In DNA, the CDR3 is TGTGCCAGCAGTGGGGAGTGGAATGGCTACACCTTC.

The rearrangement joins TRBV7-9 to TRBJ1-5, with D perhaps TRBD1 (6 bases). The germline CDR1 and CDR2 sequences are SEHNR and FQNEAQ (reference sequence). V was shortened by 1 base and J by 4 bases, with 11 bases between the two germline ends. This CDR3 spans 15 amino acids. DNA for the CDR3: TGTGCCAGCAGCTTAGACGGAGGGGGAAATCAGCCCCAGCATTTT. It codes for CASSLDGGGNQPQHF.

This clone was counted between two and nine times. The V gene is TRBV5-1, the J gene TRBJ1-2; possible D gene TRBD1, 5 bases. CDR1 and CDR2 (germline): SGHRS, YFSETQ. CDR3 length equals 14 residues. V was cut by 0 bases and J by 6 bases, with 12 bases left in between. The CDR3 DNA is TGCGCCAGCAGCTTGGATGTCTTAGGGGATGGCTACACCTTC. It yields the protein CASSLDVLGDGYTF.

The chain links TRBV5-1 to TRBJ2-7; possibly TRBD2 for D (6 bases). V was clipped by 2 bases and J by 5 bases, with 11 bases between them. The CDR3 contains 13 residues. The V gene's germline CDR1 is SGHRS and CDR2 YFSETQ. CDR3 DNA sequence: TGCGCCAGCAGCTTCGGGGGAATCAACGAGCAGTACTTC. It translates to CASSFGGINEQYF.

The chain joins TRBV19 to TRBJ2-5; D remains unclear. The J call is in doubt because the DNA end fits TRBJ2-7 better. The CDR3 extends over 13 amino acids. Germline-derived CDR1 and CDR2 are LNHDA and SQIVND (reference sequence). CDR3 sequence: CASKRRTSYEQYF. The DNA of the CDR3 is TGTGCCAGTAAAAGGCGGACCTCCTACGAGCAGTACTTC.

This clone was seen only a few times. This chain joins TRBV5-6 and TRBJ1-1, with 10 bases that match TRBD1. The CDR3 totals 15 residues. CDR1 and CDR2 from the germline V gene are SGHDT and YYEEEE. After removal of 4 bases from V and 7 bases from J, the junction contained 10 bases not matched to a gene. The CDR3 bases are TGTGCCAGCAGCCTATTGGACAGGGGGTTGGGTGAAGCTTTCTTT. Its protein product is CASSLLDRGLGEAFF.

Only a few counts were recorded for this clone. The gene calls are TRBV7-8 and TRBJ1-5; a possible D gene is TRBD1 (6 bases). The CDR3 is made up of 19 amino acids. The V gene lost 5 bases and the J gene lost 1 base, with 24 bases spanning the gap. Germline V gene sequence: CDR1 SGHVS, CDR2 FQNEAQ. The CDR3 DNA reads TGTGCCAGCAGCCTTACTCTAAACCGACAGGCGGCGAGCAATCAGCCCCAGCATTTT. It specifies CASSLTLNRQAASNQPQHF.

The V call is TRBV2, the J call TRBJ2-1, with 14 positions matching TRBD2. With V trimmed by 2 bases and J by 14 bases, 8 bases remained unmatched. The CDR3 has 15 amino acids. From germline, CDR1 is SNHLY and CDR2 FYNNEI. The CDR3 spells CASSETSGTSGGKFF. The CDR3 DNA sequence: TGTGCCAGCAGTGAAACCTCCGGGACTAGCGGGGGAAAGTTCTTC.

In nucleotides, the CDR3 is TGCAGTGCTTTACAGGGGTACGAGCAGTACGTC. Its translation is CSALQGYEQYV. The chain employs TRBV20-1 and TRBJ2-7, with 7 positions matching TRBD1. Trimming at V came to 5 bases and at J to 4 bases, leaving 2 bases not matched to a gene. The germline V gene has CDR1 DFQATT and CDR2 SNEGSKA (reference sequence). This CDR3 contains 11 residues.

CDR3 sequence reads: CSPGQGTEAFF. CDR3 coding DNA: TGCAGCCCGGGACAGGGGACTGAAGCTTTCTTT. The rearrangement uses TRBV29-1 and TRBJ1-1; TRBD1 agrees at 10 bases. This CDR3 contains 11 residues. Germline V gene data show CDR1 as SQVTM and CDR2 as ANQGSEA. V was pared by 8 bases and J by 5 bases, with 2 bases of the junction left unmatched.

V is TRBV5-1 and J is TRBJ1-2; D possibly corresponds to TRBD1 (5 bases). V gave up 0 bases and J gave up 4 bases, with 7 bases separating them. The CDR3 has 13 amino acids. Germline CDR1 SGHRS, CDR2 YFSETQ. CDR3 in DNA: TGCGCCAGCAGCTTGGGCGGGGGCTATGGCTACACCTTC. Its protein product is CASSLGGGYGYTF.

The chain combines TRBV19 with TRBJ1-6; no reliable D call. The CDR3 is 14 amino acids. Per germline, CDR1 LNHDA and CDR2 SQIVND (reference sequence). The V gene lost 7 bases and the J gene lost 7 bases, with 14 bases spanning the gap. This CDR3 is CASTREPTNSPLHF. The CDR3 DNA is TGTGCCAGTACGAGGGAACCGACAAATTCACCCCTCCACTTT.

The rearrangement joins TRBV7-6 to TRBJ2-7; TRBD1 aligns across 7 bases. The length of the CDR3 is 13 residues. Germline V gives CDR1 SGHVS, CDR2 FNYEAQ. The V segment lost 5 bases and the J segment 4 bases; nucleotides outside the gene matches: 5. The CDR3 nucleotides read TGTGCCAGCAGCCATGGGACAGTTTACGAGCAGTACTTC. Translating gives CASSHGTVYEQYF.

The sample holds one count of this clone. This chain joins TRBV2 and TRBJ2-7, with a weak D call TRBD1 (6 bases). V lost 5 bases, J lost 0 bases, and 8 bases lay in between. This CDR3 is built from 13 residues. Germline values: CDR1 SNHLY, CDR2 FYNNEI. The CDR3 reads CASSTGSSYEQYF. CDR3 nucleotide sequence: TGTGCCAGCAGTACAGGGAGCTCCTACGAGCAGTACTTC.

This clone showed up just once. The chain links TRBV9 to TRBJ2-3; D is possibly TRBD1 (5 bases). Germline CDR1 and CDR2: SGDLS and YYNGEE. V was cut by 3 bases and J by 2 bases, with 16 bases left in between. The CDR3 runs 16 residues. The CDR3 loop is CASSEGSRTYTDTQYF. The DNA for the CDR3 is TGTGCCAGCAGCGAAGGTAGTCGGACATACACAGATACGCAGTATTTT. Combining the CDR3 with reference TRBV9 and TRBJ2-3 gives the whole variable domain DSGVTQTPKHLITATGQRVTLRCSPRSGDLSVYWYQQSLDQGLQFLIQYYNGEERAKGNILERFSAQQFPDLHSELNLSSLELGDSALYFCASSEGSRTYTDTQYFGPGTRLTVL.

With regard to this clone: Other DNA sequences from this sample encode an identical CDR3 as well. The chain has TRBV5-1 and TRBJ1-2; 11 nucleotides agree with TRBD1. The germline CDR1 and CDR2 sequences are SGHRS and YFSETQ. V trimming: 0 bases; J trimming: 6 bases; junction bases outside the gene matches: 4. This CDR3 region has 15 residues. CDR3 residues: CASSLEGTGGNGYTF. As DNA, the CDR3 is TGCGCCAGCAGCTTGGAAGGGACAGGGGGTAATGGCTACACCTTC.

The table lists this clone with a few counts. The rearrangement joins TRBV19 to TRBJ1-5; D is possibly TRBD1 (5 bases). The V gene lost 3 bases and the J gene lost 7 bases, with 13 bases spanning the gap. This CDR3 is 14 amino acids long. CDR1 LNHDA and CDR2 SQIVND come from the germline V gene (reference sequence). CDR3 DNA sequence: TGTGCCAGTAGTATTTGGGGGTTGGACCAGCCCCAGCATTTT. This encodes CASSIWGLDQPQHF.

This clone is a singleton in its sample. V gene TRBV19 combines with J gene TRBJ2-6, with a tentative D call TRBD2 (5 bases). V was clipped by 7 bases and J by 0 bases, with 16 bases between them. Germline lookup yields CDR1 LNHDA and CDR2 SQIVND (reference sequence). The CDR3 runs 17 residues. CDR3 in DNA: TGTGCCAGTATGCGGGCAGCTAGCTTCTCTGGGGCCAACGTCCTGACTTTC. Protein product: CASMRAASFSGANVLTF.

CDR3 amino acids: CASSEGWNTEAFF. As DNA, the CDR3 is TGTGCCAGCAGTGAAGGTTGGAACACTGAAGCTTTCTTT. The chain combines TRBV2 with TRBJ1-1; no clear D gene. This CDR3 spans 13 amino acids. V was pared by 1 base and J by 1 base, with 4 bases between. Germline CDR1 reads SNHLY; CDR2 reads FYNNEI.

The V call is TRBV5-8, the J call TRBJ1-2; D might be TRBD1 (6 bases). The CDR3 has 15 residues. Trimming pared 4 bases from V and 3 bases from J, leaving 16 bases between. Germline assignment: CDR1 SGHTS and CDR2 YDEGEE. The CDR3 here is CASSTGQLVYYGYTF. CDR3 coding DNA: TGTGCCAGCAGCACAGGACAGCTAGTCTACTATGGCTACACCTTC.

The table lists this clone with a few counts. This chain connects TRBV10-3 to TRBJ2-7, with unresolved D. Trimming took off 3 bases at V and 3 bases at J, with 9 bases between the two ends. CDR1 ENHRY and CDR2 SYGVKD come from the germline V gene. This CDR3 is 13 amino acids long. The CDR3 DNA reads as TGTGCCATCAGTGACCGTTTAAACTACGAGCAGTACTTC. Translation: CAISDRLNYEQYF.

The CDR3 sequence is CASSSGGTTNEKLFF. The CDR3 DNA sequence: TGTGCCAGCAGTTCAGGGGGCACGACTAATGAAAAACTGTTTTTT. The chain carries TRBV28 and TRBJ1-4, with 8 bases matching TRBD1. CDR1 is MDHEN and CDR2 is SYDVKM in the germline V gene. V lost 4 bases, J lost 2 bases, and 3 bases stayed unmatched. This CDR3 has 15 amino acids. The complete variable domain, with remaining parts taken from reference TRBV28 and TRBJ1-4, reads DVKVTQSSRYLVKRTGEKVFLECVQDMDHENMFWYRQDPGLGLRLIYFSYDVKMKEKGDIPEGYSVSREKKERFSLILESASTNQTSMYLCASSSGGTTNEKLFFGSGTQLSVL.